The following is a T cell receptor beta chain sequence with its context. What it binds is not known. General study results and limits: Tumor-infiltrating Treg TCR alpha and beta sequences overlapped most with tumor naive CD4+ T cells, then blood naive. The TCR gene usage of tumor memory CD4+ T cells clustered together with blood and lymph node memory CD4+ cells and with lymph node naive CD4+ cells.

The germline CDR1 and CDR2 sequences are DFQATT and SNEGSKA (reference sequence). The germline V and J ends were trimmed by 1 base and 4 bases, with 9 bases remaining between them. The CDR3 contains 13 residues. CD4+CD45RO+CD25- cells were isolated as memory CD4+ T cells. After constant-region reverse-primer amplification, full-length variable regions underwent semi-nested PCR with Nested Universal Primer A. Via MiXCR, TCRdb re-called the 5' RACE reads, giving one row per CDR3 protein. The data contain some 62,000 distinct CDR3 sequences, less than 25% of them singletons. The sequence was collected from a female donor with breast cancer. The chain is built from TRBV20-1 and TRBJ2-3; D tentatively fits TRBD1 or TRBD2 (6 bases each). Sample: memory CD4+ T cells sorted from a lymph node. Sample subset: memory CD4+ T cells, CD4+CD45RO+CD25-. The CDR3 region is CSARVGGSDTQYF. The CDR3 bases are TGCAGTGCTAGAGTGGGGGGCTCAGATACGCAGTATTTT.